This section outlines one TCR beta chain sequence together with its context. J was trimmed by 5 bases and V by 3 bases; bases with no gene match: 6. Germline V gene data show CDR1 as SGHRS and CDR2 as YFSETQ. The CDR3 contains 14 residues. These data originate in a study of blood T cell repertoires in COVID-19. Study-wide context: Collection of acute and convalescent COVID-19 samples took place in the United States, Italy and Spain. T cells, B-cell-depleted T cells, or PBMCs supplied cDNA or gDNA.

In the source study's methods: Amplified reference gene primers provided the basis for estimating nucleated cell counts. The assay was immunoSEQ multiplex PCR, and TCRdb's table has in-frame clones only and misses some. The DNA was the basis for D and trimming; V, J and clone size are from that table. The sample comprises 120,000 to 150,000 clones, approximately 89% of which are singletons, and around 1.5% rests with the top ten. The sequence derives from a human donor in a cohort sampled during active COVID-19. The rearrangement joins TRBV5-1 to TRBJ2-7; TRBD1 agrees at 9 bases. The specimen was peripheral blood. The CDR3 loop reads CASSWGQGTHEQYF. As DNA, the CDR3 is TGCGCCAGCAGCTGGGGACAGGGTACCCACGAGCAGTACTTC.